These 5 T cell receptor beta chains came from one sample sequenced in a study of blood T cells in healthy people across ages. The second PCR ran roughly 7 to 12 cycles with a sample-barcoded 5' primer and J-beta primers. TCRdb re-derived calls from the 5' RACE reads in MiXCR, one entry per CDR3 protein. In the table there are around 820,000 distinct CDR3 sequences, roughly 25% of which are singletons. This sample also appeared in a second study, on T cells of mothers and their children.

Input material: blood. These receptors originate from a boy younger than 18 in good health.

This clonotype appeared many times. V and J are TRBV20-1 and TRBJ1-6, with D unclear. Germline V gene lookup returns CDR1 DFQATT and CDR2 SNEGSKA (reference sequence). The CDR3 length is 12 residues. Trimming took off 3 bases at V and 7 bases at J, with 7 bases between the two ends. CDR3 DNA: TGCAGTGCTAGGGTCTTCAATTCACCCCTCCACTTT. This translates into CSARVFNSPLHF.

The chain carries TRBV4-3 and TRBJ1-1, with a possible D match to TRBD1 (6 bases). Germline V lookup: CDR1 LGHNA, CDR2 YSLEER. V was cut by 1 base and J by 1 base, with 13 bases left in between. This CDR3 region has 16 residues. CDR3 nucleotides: TGCGCCAGCAGCCAAGCTGGGACACAGTCGAACACTGAAGCTTTCTTT. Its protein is CASSQAGTQSNTEAFF.

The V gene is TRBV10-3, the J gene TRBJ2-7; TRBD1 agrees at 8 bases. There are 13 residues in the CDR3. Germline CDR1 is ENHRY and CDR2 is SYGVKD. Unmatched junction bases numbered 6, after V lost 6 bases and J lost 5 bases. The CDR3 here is CAISEGQVDEQYF. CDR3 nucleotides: TGTGCCATCAGCGAGGGACAGGTCGACGAGCAGTACTTC.

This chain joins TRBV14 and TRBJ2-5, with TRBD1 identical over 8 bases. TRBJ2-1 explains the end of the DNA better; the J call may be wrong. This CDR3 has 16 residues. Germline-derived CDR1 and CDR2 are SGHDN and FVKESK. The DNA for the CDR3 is TGTGCCAGCAGCCATGGTAGCAGGGGGCCTTTTGATGAGCAGTTCTTC. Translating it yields CASSHGSRGPFDEQFF.

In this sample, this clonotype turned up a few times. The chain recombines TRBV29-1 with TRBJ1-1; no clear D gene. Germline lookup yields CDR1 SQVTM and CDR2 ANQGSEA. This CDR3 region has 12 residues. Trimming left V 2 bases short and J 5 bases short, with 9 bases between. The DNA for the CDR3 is TGCAGCGTTGAAAGAAAGGCGACTGAAGCTTTCTTT. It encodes CSVERKATEAFF.